The 11 T cell receptor beta chains below come from one sample, sequenced in a study of OX40 agonist ivuxolimab in advanced cancers. Measured with immunoSEQ multiplex PCR; TCRdb has only the in-frame clones, and not every one. Of some 11,000 clones listed, 85% to 90% are singletons. Material: CD4+ or CD8+ T cells sorted from blood, obtained in a trial of the OX40 agonist ivuxolimab. These receptors all come from an adult with an advanced solid tumor such as melanoma, head and neck, liver or kidney cancer.

The rearrangement links TRBV11-2 to TRBJ2-7; 7 bases are a match to TRBD2. Per the germline V gene, CDR1 is SGHAT and CDR2 is FQNNGV. After removal of 5 bases from V and 2 bases from J, the junction contained 9 bases not matched to a gene. There are 15 residues in the CDR3. The CDR3 DNA reads TGTGCCAGCAGCCAGCTAGCGGTTAAAACCTACGAGCAGTACTTC. Translating it yields CASSQLAVKTYEQYF.

This chain joins TRBV10-3 and TRBJ2-1, with D perhaps matching TRBD1 or TRBD2 (5 bases each). Germline assignment: CDR1 ENHRY and CDR2 SYGVKD. The CDR3 loop spans 15 amino acids. The V and J ends lost 5 bases and 6 bases respectively, with 17 bases between them. The CDR3 is CAISSGTPLPNEQFF. CDR3 nucleotides: TGTGCCATCAGTTCCGGGACCCCCCTCCCCAATGAGCAGTTCTTC.

J is TRBJ2-2 and V is TRBV5-1; D could derive from TRBD1 or TRBD2 (6 bases each). The CDR3 spans 14 residues. The V end lost 1 base, the J end lost 6 bases, and 10 bases lay between the germline ends. Germline lookup yields CDR1 SGHRS and CDR2 YFSETQ. The chain's CDR3 is CASSLIGGSGELFF. In DNA form, the CDR3 reads TGCGCCAGCAGCTTGATAGGGGGGTCCGGGGAGCTGTTTTTT.

This chain joins TRBV19 and TRBJ1-5; D is unclear. Germline CDR1 reads LNHDA; CDR2 reads SQIVND (reference sequence). Trimming stripped 3 bases from V and 0 bases from J, with 6 bases between. The CDR3 spans 14 residues. The CDR3 sequence: CASSILSSNQPQHF. The CDR3 DNA reads TGTGCCAGTAGTATTCTGAGTAGCAATCAGCCCCAGCATTTT.

The DNA for the CDR3 is TGTGCCAGCAGCGGCGACAGGGCGTACGAGCAGTACTTC. Translating gives CASSGDRAYEQYF. The rearrangement uses TRBV7-9 and TRBJ2-7; 7 bases are shared with TRBD1. The germline V gene has CDR1 SEHNR and CDR2 FQNEAQ (reference sequence). V gave up 5 bases and J gave up 4 bases; unmatched junction bases: 5. The CDR3 is 13 residues long.

The rearrangement uses TRBV6-5 and TRBJ2-1, with a possible D match to TRBD2 (6 bases). The V gene lost 2 bases and the J gene lost 7 bases, with 15 bases spanning the gap. Germline V gene lookup returns CDR1 MNHEY and CDR2 SVGAGI. This CDR3 is 15 amino acids long. As DNA, the CDR3 is TGTGCCAGCAGTTACGGGAGGAACAACCTTAATGAGCAGTTCTTC. Protein: CASSYGRNNLNEQFF.

This clone was counted between two and nine times. The chain employs TRBV27 and TRBJ2-1; 8 positions agree with TRBD2. The CDR3 consists of 14 residues. Germline V gene sequence: CDR1 MNHEY, CDR2 SMNVEV (reference sequence). V gave up 5 bases and J gave up 4 bases; unmatched junction bases: 4. The DNA for the CDR3 is TGTGCCAGCAGTGACCAGCGGGGGTACAATGAGCAGTTCTTC. Its translation is CASSDQRGYNEQFF.

The chain joins TRBV2 to TRBJ2-4, with no clear D. The CDR3 runs 14 residues. CDR1 and CDR2 (germline): SNHLY, FYNNEI. Trimming pared 2 bases from V and 5 bases from J, leaving 10 bases between. CDR3 nucleotides: TGTGCCAGCAGTGAACGAGGATACGAAAACATTCAGTACTTC. As protein: CASSERGYENIQYF. Using reference TRBV2 and TRBJ2-4 for the parts outside the CDR3, the full variable domain is EPEVTQTPSHQVTQMGQEVILRCVPISNHLYFYWYRQILGQKVEFLVSFYNNEISEKSEIFDDQFSVERPDGSNFTLKIRSTKLEDSAMYFCASSERGYENIQYFGAGTRLSVL.

The V and J genes are TRBV6-1 and TRBJ1-2, with 9 bases lining up with TRBD1. CDR1 is MNHNS and CDR2 is SASEGT in the germline V gene. Germline trimming cut 4 bases from V and 8 bases from J; bases unmatched to any gene: 8. CDR3 length equals 14 residues. The CDR3 spells CASSVTGTGTGYTF. The CDR3 coding sequence is TGTGCCAGCAGTGTCACCGGGACAGGGACCGGCTACACCTTC.

V and J are TRBV11-2 and TRBJ2-7, with D perhaps TRBD2 (6 bases). Germline V gives CDR1 SGHAT, CDR2 FQNNGV. This CDR3 is 15 amino acids long. V lost 4 bases and J lost 0, with 13 bases in between. The CDR3 protein is CASSSDAGSSYEQYF. CDR3 nucleotide sequence: TGTGCCAGCAGCTCCGACGCCGGGAGCTCCTACGAGCAGTACTTC.

This sequence joins TRBV7-6 and TRBJ2-5; D is unclear. The germline CDR1 and CDR2 sequences are SGHVS and FNYEAQ. The V end lost 1 base, the J end lost 7 bases, and 16 bases lay between the germline ends. The CDR3 is 15 residues long. CDR3 in amino acids: CASSLVRLAEGTQYF. The DNA for the CDR3 is TGTGCCAGCAGCTTAGTGCGGCTGGCTGAAGGGACCCAGTACTTC.